Sequencing of this T cell receptor (beta chain) was carried out in a study of cytomegalovirus exposure and HLA in healthy donors. The PCR employed 60 Vbeta primers together with 13 Jbeta primers. The table came from immunoSEQ multiplex PCR; TCRdb's copy has only in-frame clones and leaves some out. The table gives around 100,000 clones; the top ten clones make up 0.59% of it. The receptor comes from a man in his fifties in good health and CMV-seronegative. Specimen: PBMCs.

The CDR3 loop reads CAISVTGGETPLHF. For the CDR3, the DNA is TGTGCCATCAGTGTGACAGGGGGCGAGACACCCCTCCACTTT. The chain has TRBV10-3 and TRBJ1-6; 10 nucleotides match TRBD1. Looked up from germline, CDR1 is ENHRY and CDR2 is SYGVKD. The CDR3 contains 14 residues. J was trimmed by 11 bases and V by 4 bases; bases with no gene match: 5.